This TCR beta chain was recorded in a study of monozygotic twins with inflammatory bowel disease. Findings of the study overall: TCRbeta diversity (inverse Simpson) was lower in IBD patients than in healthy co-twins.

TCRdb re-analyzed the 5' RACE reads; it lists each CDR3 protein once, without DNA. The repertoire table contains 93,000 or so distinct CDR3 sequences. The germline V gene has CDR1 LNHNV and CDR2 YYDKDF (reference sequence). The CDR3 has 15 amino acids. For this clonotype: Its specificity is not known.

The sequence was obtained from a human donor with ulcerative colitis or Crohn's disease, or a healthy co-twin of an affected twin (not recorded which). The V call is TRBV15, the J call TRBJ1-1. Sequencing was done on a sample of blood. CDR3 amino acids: CATSKRQGGYTEAFF.